The TCR beta chain under discussion was sequenced for a study of blood T cell repertoires in COVID-19. Study background: The origin of the acute and convalescent COVID-19 samples was the United States, Italy and Spain.

The method was immunoSEQ multiplex PCR; TCRdb's version includes in-frame clones alone and lacks a portion of them. The sample lists more than 70,000 clones, roughly 80% seen once, with approximately 5% in the top ten. CDR3 length: 16 residues. Per the germline V gene, CDR1 is MNHEY and CDR2 is SVGEGT. V lost 4 bases, J lost 8 bases, and 16 bases stayed unmatched. The chain has TRBV6-2 or TRBV6-3 and TRBJ1-2; TRBD1 matches at 7 bases. Sequencing used peripheral blood. The source is a woman of 80 years or more with active or convalescent COVID-19. In DNA form, the CDR3 reads TGTGCCAGCAGTTTAACTCAGATGACAGGGAAGGACGGCTACACCTTC. This gives the protein CASSLTQMTGKDGYTF.